The T cell receptor beta chain described here comes from a study of blood T cell repertoires in COVID-19. Turning to the study itself: In each case, the material was cDNA or gDNA derived from T cells, B-cell-depleted T cells, or PBMCs.

Germline-derived CDR1 and CDR2 are SGHTA and FQGNSA. V lost 5 bases and J lost 1; bases outside the gene matches: 7. The CDR3 has 16 amino acids. In the source study's methods: Using reference gene primer amplification, nucleated cell counts were estimated. Libraries were prepared by immunoSEQ multiplex PCR; TCRdb keeps only in-frame clonotypes and omits some of them. V and J calls plus clone size are reproduced from that table; the DNA served to infer D and trimming. The sample yields 75,000 to 100,000 clones, roughly 80% seen once. This clone was seen a single time. The sample taken for sequencing was peripheral blood. This chain links TRBV7-2 with TRBJ2-1, with 8 bases lining up with TRBD1. This TCR was sampled from a man between 60 and 70 years old with acute or convalescent COVID-19. CDR3 DNA: TGTGCCAGCAGCCCCGACAGGGGAACATCCTACAATGAGCAGTTCTTC. The encoded protein is CASSPDRGTSYNEQFF. Together with reference TRBV7-2 and TRBJ2-1, the CDR3 gives the full variable domain: GAGVSQSPSNKVTEKGKDVELRCDPISGHTALYWYRQSLGQGLEFLIYFQGNSAPDKSGLPSDRFSAERTGGSVSTLTIQRTQQEDSAVYLCASSPDRGTSYNEQFFGPGTRLTVL.